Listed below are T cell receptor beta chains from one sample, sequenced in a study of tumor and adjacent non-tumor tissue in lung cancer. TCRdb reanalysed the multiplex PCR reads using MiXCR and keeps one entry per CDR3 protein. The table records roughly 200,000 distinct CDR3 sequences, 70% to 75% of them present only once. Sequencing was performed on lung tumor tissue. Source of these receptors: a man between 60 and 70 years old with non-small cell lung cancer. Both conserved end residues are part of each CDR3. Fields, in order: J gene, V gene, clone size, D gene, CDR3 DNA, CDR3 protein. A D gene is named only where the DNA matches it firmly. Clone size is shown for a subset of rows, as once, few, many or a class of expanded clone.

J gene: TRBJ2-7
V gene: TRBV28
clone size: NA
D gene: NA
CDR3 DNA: TGTGCCAGCAGTCCCGACTCCCAACCCGGCTACGAGCAGTACTTC
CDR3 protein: CASSPDSQPGYEQYF

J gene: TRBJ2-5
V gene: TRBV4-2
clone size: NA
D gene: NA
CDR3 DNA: TGTGCCAGCAGCTTCCCCGGTCTTTGGCAAGAGACCCAGTACTTC
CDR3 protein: CASSFPGLWQETQYF

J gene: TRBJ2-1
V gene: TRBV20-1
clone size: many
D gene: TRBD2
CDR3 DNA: TGCAGTGCCCTCGGGACTAGCGGGATCAATGAGCAGTTCTTC
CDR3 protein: CSALGTSGINEQFF

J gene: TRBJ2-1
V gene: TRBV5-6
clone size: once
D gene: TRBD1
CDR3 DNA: TGTGCCAGCAGCTTACCGGGACAGGGGTATGATGAGCATTTCTTC
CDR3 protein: CASSLPGQGYDEHFF

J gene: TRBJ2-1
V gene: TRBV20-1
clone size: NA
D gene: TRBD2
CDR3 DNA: TGCAGTGCTAGAGGGACTAGCGGGGGGAACAATGAGCAGTTATTC
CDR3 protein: CSARGTSGGNNEQLF

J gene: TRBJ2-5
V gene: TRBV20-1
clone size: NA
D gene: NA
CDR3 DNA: TGCAGTGTTAGGGATGGGGGGGCCTCAGAGACCCAGTACTTC
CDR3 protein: CSVRDGGASETQYF

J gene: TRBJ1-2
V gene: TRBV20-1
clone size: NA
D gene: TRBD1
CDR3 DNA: TGCAGTGCTCAGATGGACAGGGCTTCTGGCCACACCTTC
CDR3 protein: CSAQMDRASGHTF

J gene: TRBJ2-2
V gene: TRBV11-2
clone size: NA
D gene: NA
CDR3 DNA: TGTGCCAGCAACTTAGAGAGGGCCGGGGAGCTGTCTTTT
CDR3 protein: CASNLERAGELSF

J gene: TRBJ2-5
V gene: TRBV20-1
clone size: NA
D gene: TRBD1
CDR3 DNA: TGCAGTATGAGGACAGGGCAAGAGACCCAGTACTTC
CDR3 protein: CSMRTGQETQYF

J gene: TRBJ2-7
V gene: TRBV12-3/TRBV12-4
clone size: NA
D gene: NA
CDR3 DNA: TGTGCCAGCAGAGCCGGGACGTCGGTCACCTACGAGCAGTACTTC
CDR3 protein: CASRAGTSVTYEQYF

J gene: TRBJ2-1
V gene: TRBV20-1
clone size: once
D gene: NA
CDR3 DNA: TGCACTGCCCCCCGGGACTTTGGAAATGAACAGTTCTTC
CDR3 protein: CTAPRDFGNEQFF

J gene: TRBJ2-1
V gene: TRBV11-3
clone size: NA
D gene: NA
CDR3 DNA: TGTGCCAGCAGCGTCCGGGCTAGTGGAGACAATGAGCAGTTCTTC
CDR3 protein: CASSVRASGDNEQFF

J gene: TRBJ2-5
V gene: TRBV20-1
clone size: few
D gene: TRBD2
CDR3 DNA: TGCAGTGCCCGAGCCCCTAGCGGCCACCAAGAGACCCAGTACTTC
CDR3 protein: CSARAPSGHQETQYF

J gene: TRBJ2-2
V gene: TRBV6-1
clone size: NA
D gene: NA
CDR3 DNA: TGTGTCAGCAACATACACGGGGAGCTGTTTTTT
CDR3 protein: CVSNIHGELFF

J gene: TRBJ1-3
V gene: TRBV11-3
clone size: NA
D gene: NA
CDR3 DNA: TGTGCCAGCTGCCATACTGGAAACATCATATATTTT
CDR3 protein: CASCHTGNIIYF

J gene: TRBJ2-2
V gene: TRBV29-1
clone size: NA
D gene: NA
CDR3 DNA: TGCAACGTTCAGACTGCCACCGGGGAGCTCTTCTTT
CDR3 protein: CNVQTATGELFF

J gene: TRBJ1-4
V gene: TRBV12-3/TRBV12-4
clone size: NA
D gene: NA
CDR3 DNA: TGTGCCAGCAGTCGACAGGACCATAATGAAAAACTGTTTTTT
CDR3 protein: CASSRQDHNEKLFF

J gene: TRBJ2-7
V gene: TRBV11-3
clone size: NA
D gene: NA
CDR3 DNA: TGTGCCAGCAGCATCAGGGGCTCCTACGTGCAGCACTTC
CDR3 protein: CASSIRGSYVQHF

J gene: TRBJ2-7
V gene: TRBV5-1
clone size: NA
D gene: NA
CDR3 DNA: TGCGCCAGTAGCTTGGTGGCTGCCGTCTACGAGCAGTACTTC
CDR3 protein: CASSLVAAVYEQYF

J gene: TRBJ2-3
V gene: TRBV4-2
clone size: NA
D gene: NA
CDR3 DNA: TGTGCCAGCAGCCAAGATCAAGGGAGGGGGGCCGGCACAGATACGCAGTATTTT
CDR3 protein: CASSQDQGRGAGTDTQYF

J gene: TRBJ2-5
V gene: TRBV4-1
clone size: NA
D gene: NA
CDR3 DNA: TGCGCCAGCAGCCAAGGCCCAGGAGAGATCCAGTACTTC
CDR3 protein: CASSQGPGEIQYF

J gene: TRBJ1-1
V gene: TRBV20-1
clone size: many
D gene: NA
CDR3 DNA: TGCAGTGCGTTAGAGTTGCGGGGGGGGACTGAAGCTTTCTTT
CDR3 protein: CSALELRGGTEAFF

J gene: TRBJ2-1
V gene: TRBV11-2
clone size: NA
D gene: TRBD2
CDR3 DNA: TGTGCCTGCAGCTTAGATGGGGGGGAGTACAATGAGCAGTTCTTC
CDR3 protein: CACSLDGGEYNEQFF

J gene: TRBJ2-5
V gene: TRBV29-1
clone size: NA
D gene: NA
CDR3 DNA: TGCGGCGTTTTGACCCAAGGGACCCAGTACTTC
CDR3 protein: CGVLTQGTQYF

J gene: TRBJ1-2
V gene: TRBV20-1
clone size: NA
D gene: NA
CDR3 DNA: TGCAGTGCTAGTGACGGGGTGGGCCATGGCTACACCTTC
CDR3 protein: CSASDGVGHGYTF